This T cell receptor (beta chain) was sequenced for a study of cytomegalovirus exposure and HLA in healthy donors. Study-wide results and caveats: Listed as cytomegalovirus-associated were more than 150 TCR beta chains. Using a false discovery rate of 0.05, a later analysis showed that approximately 18,000 TCR beta sequences were associated with HLA alleles.

Germline V gene lookup returns CDR1 SGHDN and CDR2 FVKESK. This CDR3 region has 16 residues. As concerns this clone: Its antigen is still unknown.

The PCR had 60 Vbeta and 13 Jbeta primers. The table came from immunoSEQ multiplex PCR; TCRdb's copy has only in-frame clones and leaves some out. The sample includes about 47,000 clones, 65% to 80% of them seen just once. This clonotype was obtained from a man younger than 40 in good health and CMV-seronegative. V gene TRBV14 combines with J gene TRBJ2-5, with TRBD2 matching 8 bases. The assigned J gene may be wrong: the sequence end matches TRBJ2-7 better. Sequencing used PBMCs. CDR3: CASSLSRPSGYYEQYF. For the CDR3, the DNA is TGTGCCAGCAGCCTAAGTCGTCCTAGCGGGTATTACGAGCAGTACTTC.